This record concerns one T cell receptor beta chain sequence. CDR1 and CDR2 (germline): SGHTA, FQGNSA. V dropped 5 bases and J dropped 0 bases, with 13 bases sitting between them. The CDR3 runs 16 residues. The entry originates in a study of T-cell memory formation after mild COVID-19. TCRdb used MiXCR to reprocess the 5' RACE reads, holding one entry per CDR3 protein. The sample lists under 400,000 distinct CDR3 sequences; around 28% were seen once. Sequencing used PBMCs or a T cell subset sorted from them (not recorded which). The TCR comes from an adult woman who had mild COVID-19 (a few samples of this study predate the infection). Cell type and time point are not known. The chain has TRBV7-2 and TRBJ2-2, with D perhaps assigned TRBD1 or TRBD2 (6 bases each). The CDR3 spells CASSPRGLANTGELFF. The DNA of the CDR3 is TGTGCCAGCAGCCCCAGGGGACTGGCGAACACCGGGGAGCTGTTTTTT.